This is a list of T cell receptor beta chains from one sample in a study of T cells in Graves' hyperthyroidism and ophthalmopathy. Via MiXCR, TCRdb re-called the multiplex PCR reads, giving one row per CDR3 protein. The sample carries approximately 530,000 distinct CDR3 sequences, around 17% recorded once. Sequencing was done on a sample of blood. These receptors were obtained from a woman between 18 and 30 years old with Graves' hyperthyroidism. CDR3s include the opening cysteine and the closing phenylalanine or tryptophan. Fields, in order: CDR3 protein, CDR3 DNA, D gene, clone size, V gene, J gene. A D gene is named only where the DNA matches it firmly. Clone size is shown for a subset of rows, as once, few, many or a class of expanded clone.

CASSYTGRGSQPQHF	TGCGCCAGCAGCTATACAGGACGAGGCAGTCAGCCCCAGCATTTT	-	few	TRBV5-1	TRBJ1-5
CSAPQGASKDTQYF	TGCAGCGCCCCACAGGGGGCATCTAAGGATACGCAGTATTTT	TRBD1	-	TRBV29-1	TRBJ2-3
CASSVGLAGASSYNEQFF	TGTGCCAGCAGCGTAGGACTAGCGGGGGCAAGCTCCTACAATGAGCAGTTCTTC	TRBD2	few	TRBV9	TRBJ2-1
CASSSGWTSGGPRQGPYF	TGTGCCAGCAGCTCTGGATGGACTAGCGGGGGGCCAAGACAGGGGCCGTACTTC	TRBD2	many	TRBV7-2	TRBJ2-7
CASSPQVSVTGELFF	TGTGCCAGCAGCCCTCAAGTGAGCGTGACCGGGGAGCTGTTTTTT	-	once	TRBV3-1	TRBJ2-2
CASSVQGGSGANVLTF	TGTGCCAGCAGTGTTCAGGGTGGGTCTGGGGCCAACGTCCTGACTTTC	-	many	TRBV2	TRBJ2-6
CASSLPPNYGYTF	TGTGCCAGCAGCTTGCCACCTAACTATGGCTACACCTTC	-	few	TRBV5-4	TRBJ1-2
CASRQAGVGEAFF	TGTGCCAGCAGACAAGCAGGGGTTGGTGAAGCTTTCTTT	-	few	TRBV14	TRBJ1-1
CASSEEGTRWYNEQFF	TGTGCCAGCAGTGAAGAGGGGACTAGGTGGTACAATGAGCAGTTCTTC	TRBD2	many	TRBV6-1	TRBJ2-1
CASSPGVDEKLFF	TGTGCCAGCTCCCCGGGGGTGGATGAAAAACTGTTTTTT	-	few	TRBV18	TRBJ1-4
CAWSVSGAYEQYF	TGTGCCTGGAGTGTATCGGGGGCCTACGAGCAGTACTTC	-	-	TRBV30	TRBJ2-7
CAWSAQPNTEAFF	TGTGCCTGGAGTGCGCAGCCGAACACTGAAGCTTTCTTT	-	many	TRBV30	TRBJ1-1
CASSGRQGSGGYTF	TGCGCCAGCAGCGGTCGACAGGGCTCGGGCGGCTACACCTTC	TRBD1	-	TRBV4-3	TRBJ1-2
CASSPDGVTQETQYF	TGTGCCAGCAGCCCGGACGGTGTAACCCAAGAGACCCAGTACTTC	-	many	TRBV11-2	TRBJ2-5
CASSPDQPTGPQHF	TGTGCCAGCAGCCCAGATCAACCAACGGGGCCCCAGCATTTT	-	many	TRBV11-2	TRBJ1-5
CASSPGTGGGGTEAFF	TGTGCCAGCAGCCCAGGGACAGGGGGAGGAGGAACTGAAGCTTTCTTT	TRBD1	many	TRBV3-1	TRBJ1-1
CASTRDFVTTPIVSYEQYF	TGCGCCAGCACCCGAGATTTTGTGACGACCCCAATAGTCTCCTACGAGCAGTACTTC	-	-	TRBV10-1	TRBJ2-7
CAAKTPPNEKLFF	TGTGCCGCCAAGACCCCTCCTAATGAAAAACTGTTTTTT	-	many	TRBV10-3	TRBJ1-4